The 28 T cell receptor beta chains given below trace back to one sample, sequenced in a study of T cell repertoires in cytomegalovirus infection (dated by TCRdb to the late 2010s). Sequencing was performed on an Illumina HiSeq 1500. TCRdb redid the processing of the public reads, applying fastp at Q25 and MiXCR, and retained in-frame beta chains. Entries that share a CDR3 protein sequence are merged under the most common genes and DNA. The sample includes about 830,000 distinct CDR3 sequences, with approximately 29% observed a single time. The top ten clonotypes cover around 12% of the sample. For these receptors, no antigen is known. The sample's treatment or condition label is to be understood as: in vitro stimulation with specific CMV peptide epitopes to enrich CMV-specific T cells. This material consisted of cultured CD8+ T cells from PBMCs, taken from culture after CMV antigen stimulation. These receptors were taken from a human donor in good health (CMV status not recorded). Some clones in this sample may be carry-over from other donors' samples.

This clonotype was picked up a small number of times. The chain recombines TRBV3-1 with TRBJ1-3; D is ambiguous. V lost 0 bases, J lost 2 bases, and 11 bases lay in between. The CDR3 totals 16 residues. Germline CDR1 reads LGHDT; CDR2 reads YNNKEL (reference sequence). This chain's CDR3 is CASSQDMGLAGNTIYF. CDR3 nucleotides: TGTGCCAGCAGCCAAGATATGGGATTGGCTGGAAACACCATATATTTT.

V gene TRBV7-6 combines with J gene TRBJ1-4; weak D call: TRBD1 (5 bases). Germline V gene data show CDR1 as SGHVS and CDR2 as FNYEAQ. With 1 base removed from V and 6 bases from J, the gap between germline ends came to 27 bases. The CDR3 has 20 residues. The DNA of the CDR3 is TGTGCCAGCAGCTTAGATACGGGGGGGTTTAGGGGACGACGGGATGAAAAACTGTTTTTT. Its translation is CASSLDTGGFRGRRDEKLFF.

This clonotype has only a few counts. The chain employs TRBV6-1 and TRBJ2-1; possible D gene TRBD1, 5 bases. The CDR3 sequence is 15 residues long. CDR1 and CDR2 from the germline V gene are MNHNS and SASEGT. V was shortened by 5 bases and J by 6 bases, with 17 bases between the two germline ends. CDR3 residues: CASSPGQELPNEQFF. In nucleotides, the CDR3 is TGTGCCAGCAGTCCTGGACAAGAGTTACCCAATGAGCAGTTCTTC.

This clonotype has a handful of counts. The rearrangement joins TRBV27 to TRBJ1-1; D perhaps matches TRBD1 (5 bases). CDR1 MNHEY and CDR2 SMNVEV come from the germline V gene (reference sequence). V was trimmed by 6 bases and J by 3 bases, leaving 11 bases between them. The CDR3 extends over 13 amino acids. The CDR3 region is CASRPPGYTEAFF. In DNA, the CDR3 is TGTGCCAGCAGGCCCCCAGGGTACACTGAAGCTTTCTTT.

This clonotype was picked up a small number of times. The rearrangement joins TRBV27 to TRBJ2-3; tentative D call: TRBD2 (6 bases). The CDR3 spans 17 residues. V lost 5 bases, J lost 2 bases, and 20 bases lay in between. Germline loops: CDR1 MNHEY, CDR2 SMNVEV (reference sequence). The CDR3 DNA is TGTGCCAGCAGTGTCGCCCCCCCGCGGGGCGCCACAGATACGCAGTATTTT. It specifies CASSVAPPRGATDTQYF.

The chain employs TRBV5-1 and TRBJ1-1, with TRBD1 identical over 9 bases. Germline CDR1 and CDR2: SGHRS and YFSETQ. There are 16 residues in the CDR3. The V gene end was trimmed by 4 bases and the J gene end by 4 bases; junction bases not matched to a gene: 11. In nucleotides, the CDR3 is TGCGCCAGCAGCCCGGAACCACAGGGGGCGGGCACTGAAGCTTTCTTT. It yields the protein CASSPEPQGAGTEAFF.

The CDR3 DNA follows: TGTGCCAGCAGTGGGGGCGGGGGATACGAGCAGTACGTC. The encoded protein is CASSGGGGYEQYV. This chain uses TRBV7-9 with TRBJ2-7; tentatively, D is TRBD2 (7 bases). This CDR3 is 13 amino acids long. Germline V gene data show CDR1 as SEHNR and CDR2 as FQNEAQ (reference sequence). Trimming cost V 6 bases and J 4 bases, with 13 bases left between them.

There are a few counts of this clonotype. The V gene is TRBV25-1, the J gene TRBJ2-3; the match to TRBD1 covers 8 bases. The trim removed 4 bases at V and 4 bases at J, leaving 4 bases unmatched. CDR3 length equals 14 residues. Germline CDR1 MGHDK, CDR2 SYGVNS. The CDR3 reads CASSGTGRSDTQYF. The CDR3 DNA is TGTGCCAGCAGTGGGACAGGGCGGTCAGATACGCAGTATTTT.

This clonotype has a count of ten or more. The chain recombines TRBV6-1 with TRBJ2-1; D gene ambiguous. V was trimmed by 2 bases and J by 8 bases, leaving 13 bases between them. The CDR3 extends over 14 amino acids. Germline lookup yields CDR1 MNHNS and CDR2 SASEGT. CDR3 nucleotides: TGTGCCAGCAGTGAACTGGGTCGCTTAGATGAGCAGTTCTTC. This gives the protein CASSELGRLDEQFF.

The chain uses TRBV7-9 and TRBJ2-7, with 7 bases that match TRBD1. V trimming: 10 bases; J trimming: 1 base; junction bases outside the gene matches: 7. This CDR3 region has 13 residues. Germline V lookup: CDR1 SEHNR, CDR2 FQNEAQ (reference sequence). CDR3 protein: CANSQDRSYEQYV. CDR3 sequence (DNA): TGTGCCAACAGTCAGGACAGGTCCTACGAGCAGTACGTC.

The chain couples TRBV7-9 to TRBJ1-2, with 9 bases fitting TRBD1. CDR1 SEHNR and CDR2 FQNEAQ come from the germline V gene (reference sequence). CDR3 length: 16 residues. V gave up 3 bases and J gave up 4 bases; unmatched junction bases: 9. Written as DNA, the CDR3 is TGTGCCAGCAGCTTGACTTGGACAGGGGACACCTATGGCTACACCTTC. Protein sequence: CASSLTWTGDTYGYTF.

The CDR3 coding sequence is TGTGCCAGCAGCGGAGAGAGGGGGATACCGAACACCGGGGAGCTGTTTTTT. This encodes CASSGERGIPNTGELFF. This chain connects TRBV9 to TRBJ2-2; D possibly corresponds to TRBD1 (6 bases). There are 17 residues in the CDR3. CDR1 is SGDLS and CDR2 is YYNGEE in the germline V gene. The V gene lost 3 bases and the J gene lost 0 bases, with 15 bases spanning the gap.

The V call is TRBV11-2, the J call TRBJ1-6; D gene uncertain. CDR1 and CDR2 (germline): SGHAT, FQNNGV. This CDR3 has 12 amino acids. The V gene lost 1 base and the J gene lost 10 bases, with 5 bases spanning the gap. The CDR3 sequence: CASSLAPSPLHF. In nucleotides, the CDR3 is TGTGCCAGCAGCTTAGCCCCCTCACCCCTCCACTTT. The variable domain in full, completed from reference TRBV11-2 and TRBJ1-6, reads EAGVAQSPRYKIIEKRQSVAFWCNPISGHATLYWYQQILGQGPKLLIQFQNNGVVDDSQLPKDRFSAERLKGVDSTLKIQPAKLEDSAVYLCASSLAPSPLHFGNGTRLTVT.

This clonotype has a handful of counts. The chain carries TRBV6-1 and TRBJ2-1; tentatively, D is TRBD1 (6 bases). Germline V gives CDR1 MNHNS, CDR2 SASEGT. CDR3 length: 16 amino acids. V was clipped by 0 bases and J by 4 bases, with 13 bases between them. This CDR3 is CASSEASVGGYNEQFF. CDR3 DNA: TGTGCCAGCAGTGAAGCGAGTGTAGGGGGTTACAATGAGCAGTTCTTC.

V usage is TRBV27 and J usage is TRBJ2-2; 14 bases map to TRBD2. There are 18 residues in the CDR3. Germline lookup yields CDR1 MNHEY and CDR2 SMNVEV (reference sequence). The V and J ends lost 3 bases and 3 bases, in that order; junction bases with no gene match: 6. CDR3: CASSLLTSGGADTGELFF. CDR3 DNA sequence: TGTGCCAGCAGTTTGCTGACTAGCGGGGGGGCTGACACCGGGGAGCTGTTTTTT.

The chain is built from TRBV6-1 and TRBJ1-1, with D unresolved. V lost 3 bases and J lost 5, with 13 bases in between. The CDR3 has 14 amino acids. CDR1 is MNHNS and CDR2 is SASEGT in the germline V gene. CDR3 nucleotides: TGTGCCAGCAGTGACTTTGGTTTCTCAACTGAAGCTTTCTTT. This sequence encodes CASSDFGFSTEAFF.

The V call is TRBV4-1, the J call TRBJ1-2; the D is unclear. CDR3 length: 15 residues. V was trimmed by 0 bases and J by 6 bases, leaving 14 bases between them. Germline loops: CDR1 MGHRA, CDR2 YSYEKL. The CDR3 nucleotides read TGCGCCAGCAGCCAAGATAAACCCTACGGGAATGGCTACACCTTC. Translated: CASSQDKPYGNGYTF.

There are a few counts of this clonotype. V is TRBV7-3 and J is TRBJ2-1; 10 nucleotides match TRBD2. This CDR3 spans 14 amino acids. The ends lost 5 bases at V and 8 bases at J; junction bases unmatched: 6. Germline V gene lookup returns CDR1 SGHTA and CDR2 FQGTGA. The CDR3 reads CASSLAGERDEQFF. For the CDR3, the DNA is TGTGCCAGCAGCCTAGCGGGGGAGAGGGATGAGCAGTTCTTC.

This sequence joins TRBV15 and TRBJ2-7; D may correspond to TRBD1 or TRBD2 (5 bases each). This CDR3 is built from 14 residues. Trimming removed 4 bases from V and 2 bases from J, with 12 bases in between. Per the germline V gene, CDR1 is LNHNV and CDR2 is YYDKDF (reference sequence). The CDR3 spells CATSMEAGPYEQYF. The CDR3 nucleotides read TGTGCCACCAGCATGGAGGCAGGGCCCTACGAGCAGTACTTC. The variable domain in full, with the rest retrieved from reference TRBV15 and TRBJ2-7, is DAMVIQNPRYQVTQFGKPVTLSCSQTLNHNVMYWYQQKSSQAPKLLFHYYDKDFNNEADTPDNFQSRRPNTSFCFLDIRSPGLGDTAMYLCATSMEAGPYEQYFGPGTRLTVT.

This clonotype has only a few counts. The chain links TRBV12-5 to TRBJ1-2; possibly TRBD1 for D (6 bases). Trimming removed 3 bases at V and 4 bases at J, with 30 bases between. Germline assignment: CDR1 LGHNT and CDR2 FRNRAP. This CDR3 has 20 amino acids. CDR3 amino acids: CASGFLMEGRAVDRIYGYTF. For the CDR3, the DNA is TGTGCTAGTGGTTTCCTAATGGAGGGTCGCGCCGTAGACAGGATCTATGGCTACACCTTC.

V is TRBV19 and J is TRBJ1-1; perhaps TRBD1 as D (6 bases). The CDR3 is 16 residues long. Germline CDR1 is LNHDA and CDR2 is SQIVND (reference sequence). Trimming shortened V by 5 bases and J by 5 bases, and 21 bases separated the two germline ends. CDR3 bases: TGTGCCAGTAGTCGCCCGGACAGATTGGGAGAGACTGAAGCTTTCTTT. Translating gives CASSRPDRLGETEAFF. Full variable domain (remainder filled in from reference TRBV19 and TRBJ1-1): DGGITQSPKYLFRKEGQNVTLSCEQNLNHDAMYWYRQDPGQGLRLIYYSQIVNDFQKGDIAEGYSVSREKKESFPLTVTSAQKNPTAFYLCASSRPDRLGETEAFFGQGTRLTVV.

V is TRBV28 and J is TRBJ1-2; a weak D match, TRBD1 (6 bases). This CDR3 is built from 15 residues. CDR1 is MDHEN and CDR2 is SYDVKM in the germline V gene. Between the trimmed V and J ends, which lost 4 bases and 4 bases, there was a span of 16 bases. CDR3 in amino acids: CASSWGHRRGYGYTF. CDR3 in DNA: TGTGCCAGCAGTTGGGGACACCGGAGGGGCTATGGCTACACCTTC.

The chain is built from TRBV6-5 and TRBJ2-1; D perhaps matches TRBD2 (5 bases). Trimming left V 5 bases short and J 0 bases short, with 11 bases between. The CDR3 totals 15 residues. The V gene's germline CDR1 is MNHEY and CDR2 SVGAGI. The chain's CDR3 is CASSTRDPSYNEQFF. CDR3 in DNA: TGTGCCAGCAGTACTCGGGATCCCTCCTACAATGAGCAGTTCTTC.

The chain recombines TRBV6-1 with TRBJ2-1; D possibly corresponds to TRBD1 (7 bases). Germline V CDR1 and CDR2: MNHNS, SASEGT. The V end was cut by 2 bases, the J end by 5 bases, with 19 bases between. This CDR3 comprises 17 residues. The CDR3 nucleotides are TGTGCCAGCAGTGAACCCACCCAGGGGGGCCTGGACAATGAGCAGTTCTTC. Translation: CASSEPTQGGLDNEQFF.

This clonotype has ten or more counts. The V call is TRBV7-9, the J call TRBJ2-3; TRBD1 matches at 8 bases. The CDR3 runs to 17 residues. V lost 5 bases to trimming and J lost 7 bases; unmatched junction nucleotides: 17. The germline V gene encodes CDR1 SEHNR and CDR2 FQNEAQ (reference sequence). This CDR3 reads CASSPRLDREFINTQYF. For the CDR3, the DNA is TGTGCCAGCAGCCCCCGTCTGGACAGGGAGTTTATCAATACGCAGTATTTT.

The chain links TRBV24-1 to TRBJ1-1; D uncertain. V was cut by 4 bases and J by 8 bases, with 13 bases left in between. The germline gives CDR1 KGHDR, CDR2 SFDVKD. This CDR3 spans 13 amino acids. The CDR3 is CATSDRGREEAFF. In DNA form, the CDR3 reads TGTGCCACCAGTGACCGCGGACGGGAAGAAGCTTTCTTT.

This clonotype occurred many times. This chain joins TRBV7-2 and TRBJ2-2; no firm D call. CDR1 and CDR2 (germline): SGHTA, FQGNSA. V was trimmed by 3 bases and J by 5 bases, leaving 16 bases between them. This CDR3 region has 16 residues. The CDR3 region has the DNA TGTGCCAGCAGCTTCTTAAGGGTTTCTCGAACCGGGGAGCTGTTTTTT. It encodes CASSFLRVSRTGELFF.

The chain couples TRBV2 to TRBJ2-7, with D perhaps being TRBD1 or TRBD2 (5 bases each). The germline CDR1 and CDR2 sequences are SNHLY and FYNNEI. Trimming took off 6 bases at V and 7 bases at J, with 13 bases between the two ends. This CDR3 spans 12 amino acids. CDR3 coding DNA: TGTGCCAGCAGGGGGACCCAGGTGGAGCAGTACTTC. Translated, it gives CASRGTQVEQYF.